The T cell receptor beta chain described here comes from a study of blood T cell repertoires in COVID-19. At the level of the study: COVID-19 samples from acute and convalescent phases originated in the United States, Italy and Spain.

Authors' data handling: Estimation of nucleated cell counts relied on the amplification of reference gene primers. Data came from immunoSEQ multiplex PCR; TCRdb stores just in-frame clones and leaves some out. Clone size and V and J calls were adopted from that table, with D and trimming inferred from the DNA. The sample records about 180,000 clones, roughly 80% being singletons. The CDR3 is made up of 14 amino acids. The sequence came from a human donor in a cohort sampled during active COVID-19. The sample was peripheral blood. This chain uses TRBV21-1 with TRBJ2-5; the DNA was not used to check the table's D call, TRBD1. TRBV21-1 has pseudogene status. CDR3 sequence: CASSGQAVRETQYF. Written as DNA, the CDR3 is TGTGCCAGCAGCGGACAGGCTGTGCGGGAGACCCAGTACTTC.